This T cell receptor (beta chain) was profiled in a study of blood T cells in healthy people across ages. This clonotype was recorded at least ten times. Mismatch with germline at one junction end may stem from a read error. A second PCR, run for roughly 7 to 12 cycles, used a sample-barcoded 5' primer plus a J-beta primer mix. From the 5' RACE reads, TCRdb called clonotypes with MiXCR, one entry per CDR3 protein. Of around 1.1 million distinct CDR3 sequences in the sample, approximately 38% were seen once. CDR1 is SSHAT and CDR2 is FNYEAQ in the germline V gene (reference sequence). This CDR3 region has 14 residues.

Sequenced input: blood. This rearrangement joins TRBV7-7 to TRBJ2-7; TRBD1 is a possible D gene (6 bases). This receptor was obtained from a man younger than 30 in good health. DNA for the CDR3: TGTGCTAGCAGCTTCGACAGGAATTCCTACGAGCAGTACTTC. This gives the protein CASSFDRNSYEQYF.